Below, 18 T cell receptor beta chains from the same sample are listed, as sequenced in a study of T cell repertoires in cytomegalovirus infection. No antigen has been assigned to these receptors. Via MiXCR, TCRdb re-called the reads, giving one row per CDR3 protein. Of approximately 990,000 distinct CDR3 sequences in the sample, around 31% were seen once. This sample comprised cultured CD8+ T cells from PBMCs, obtained from culture after CMV antigen stimulation. Source of these receptors: a human donor in good health (CMV status not recorded). Some clones in this sample may be carry-over from other donors' samples.

There are many counts of this clonotype. This chain links TRBV6-1 with TRBJ2-6; D gene uncertain. CDR3 length: 16 residues. Germline CDR1 is MNHNS and CDR2 is SASEGT. V lost 6 bases and J 4 bases, leaving 16 bases between the germline ends. The CDR3 sequence is CASSPLGPTGANVLTF. The CDR3 coding sequence is TGTGCCAGCAGCCCCTTGGGCCCTACAGGGGCCAACGTCCTGACTTTC.

The table lists this clonotype with a few counts. CDR3 nucleotide sequence: TGTGCCAGCAGTCGGGCCCGGGATAGCAATCAGCCCCAGCATTTT. Translation gives CASSRARDSNQPQHF. V is TRBV28 and J is TRBJ1-5; no firm D call. Germline CDR1 MDHEN, CDR2 SYDVKM. Deletions cut 5 bases from V and 0 bases from J, with 11 bases between. The CDR3 is 15 residues long.

This chain connects TRBV29-1 to TRBJ2-1; D is ambiguous. CDR3 length: 14 residues. The germline CDR1 and CDR2 sequences are SQVTM and ANQGSEA. V was trimmed by 4 bases and J by 7 bases, leaving 17 bases between them. The CDR3 region has the DNA TGCAGCGTTGTAAGAGGCCGGTTAGGGAATGAGCAGTTCTTC. Protein product: CSVVRGRLGNEQFF.

The rearrangement uses TRBV4-3 and TRBJ2-2, with 7 bases fitting TRBD2. With 0 bases clipped from V and 7 bases from J, the junction kept 8 bases outside the gene matches. The CDR3 is 16 residues long. The V gene's germline CDR1 is LGHNA and CDR2 YSLEER. CDR3 sequence (DNA): TGCGCCAGCAGCCAAGAGGGTTACGCGGGGGTCGGGGAGCTGTTTTTT. Translated, it gives CASSQEGYAGVGELFF.

This clonotype showed up just a few times. V and J are TRBV19 and TRBJ1-1, with 7 bases lining up with TRBD1. The length of the CDR3 is 16 residues. The V segment lost 5 bases and the J segment 5 bases; nucleotides outside the gene matches: 14. The germline V gene encodes CDR1 LNHDA and CDR2 SQIVND (reference sequence). DNA for the CDR3: TGTGCCAGTAGTCTGGCGACAGGGCCCGGGGGAACTGAAGCTTTCTTT. This sequence encodes CASSLATGPGGTEAFF.

This clonotype came up a few times. This rearrangement joins TRBV14 to TRBJ2-3; 11 bases are a match to TRBD2. The germline CDR1 and CDR2 sequences are SGHDN and FVKESK. CDR3 size: 19 residues. The junction had 13 bases not matched to a gene; V was cut back by 0 bases and J by 5 bases. CDR3 DNA sequence: TGTGCCAGCAGCCAAGAGGGGGGGAAGACTAGCGGGGATGAAGATACGCAGTATTTT. This sequence encodes CASSQEGGKTSGDEDTQYF.

This clonotype was seen a handful of times. V and J are TRBV11-2 and TRBJ2-1, with 7 bases aligning to TRBD1. The CDR3 sequence is 14 residues long. Trimming cost V 5 bases and J 2 bases; bases outside gene matches: 3. CDR1 and CDR2 (germline): SGHAT, FQNNGV. The CDR3 coding sequence is TGTGCCAGCAGCGAGGGGGCTACCTACAATGAGCAGTTCTTC. Translation gives CASSEGATYNEQFF.

This clonotype appeared many times. This chain uses TRBV7-8 with TRBJ2-3, with TRBD2 matching 8 bases. This CDR3 spans 15 amino acids. The V gene's germline CDR1 is SGHVS and CDR2 FQNEAQ. Trimming took 1 base from V and 2 from J; bases not matched to a gene: 2. The CDR3 nucleotides read TGTGCCAGCAGCTTAGTCGGGGGGGACACAGATACGCAGTATTTT. It translates to CASSLVGGDTDTQYF.

This clonotype was detected only once. This chain joins TRBV6-5 and TRBJ1-1; unclear D gene. Germline V lookup: CDR1 MNHEY, CDR2 SVGAGI. There are 13 residues in the CDR3. Trimming took 0 bases from V and 11 from J, leaving 13 bases between them. The CDR3, as DNA: TGTGCCAGCAGTTACTCGTTGAGTTACGAGGCTTTCTTT. Its protein product is CASSYSLSYEAFF.

The rearrangement joins TRBV20-1 to TRBJ2-7; 8 nucleotides match TRBD2. The V gene end was trimmed by 0 bases and the J gene end by 3 bases; junction bases not matched to a gene: 7. This CDR3 has 15 residues. Per the germline V gene, CDR1 is DFQATT and CDR2 is SNEGSKA (reference sequence). DNA for the CDR3: TGCAGTGCTAGAGACCGGCGGGGACTAGACTACGAGCAGTACTTC. Residues: CSARDRRGLDYEQYF.

The chain is built from TRBV5-5 and TRBJ1-1; no firm D call. CDR3 size: 18 residues. V was clipped by 1 base and J by 3 bases, with 22 bases between them. Germline V gene lookup returns CDR1 SGHKS and CDR2 YYEKEE (reference sequence). CDR3 sequence (DNA): TGTGCCAGCAGCTTGTCCGCACACGGATCCGCCTGGGACACTGAAGCTTTCTTT. This encodes CASSLSAHGSAWDTEAFF.

This clonotype was picked up one time. This sequence joins TRBV29-1 and TRBJ1-1; maybe TRBD1 (5 bases). The V gene's germline CDR1 is SQVTM and CDR2 ANQGSEA. Trimming stripped 4 bases from V and 2 bases from J, with 26 bases between. CDR3 size: 18 residues. CDR3 coding DNA: TGCAGCGTTGCAATTCCCTCCGGGGCAGCCTACGAAAACACTGAAGCTTTCTTT. Protein: CSVAIPSGAAYENTEAFF.

The J gene is TRBJ2-7, the V gene TRBV4-1; D might be TRBD1 (6 bases). Looked up from germline, CDR1 is MGHRA and CDR2 is YSYEKL. V dropped 3 bases and J dropped 8 bases, with 14 bases sitting between them. This CDR3 is built from 13 residues. CDR3 coding DNA: TGCGCCAGCAGCCAGACCGGGACATCGAAGCAGTACTTC. Translation: CASSQTGTSKQYF.

This sequence joins TRBV29-1 and TRBJ2-2; a weak D match, TRBD1 (5 bases). Germline CDR1 SQVTM, CDR2 ANQGSEA. CDR3 length: 15 amino acids. V was cut by 0 bases and J by 2 bases, with 10 bases left in between. CDR3 sequence (DNA): TGCAGCGTTGAAGATCACAGGATTAACACCGGGGAGCTGTTTTTT. It is translated as CSVEDHRINTGELFF.

The CDR3 DNA reads as TGCGCCAGCAGCTCTACAGGGTGGGCCGGGGCCAACGTCCTGACTTTC. This gives the protein CASSSTGWAGANVLTF. The J gene is TRBJ2-6, the V gene TRBV5-1; perhaps TRBD1 as D (6 bases). V lost 3 bases and J 4 bases, leaving 14 bases between the germline ends. Germline V gene sequence: CDR1 SGHRS, CDR2 YFSETQ. The CDR3 is 16 residues long.

The chain joins TRBV18 to TRBJ1-2; tentative D call: TRBD1 (6 bases). Trimming removed 6 bases from V and 1 base from J, with 9 bases in between. The CDR3 is 13 residues long. Germline loops: CDR1 KGHSH, CDR2 LQKENI. The chain's CDR3 is CASSEDSNYGYTF. As DNA, the CDR3 is TGTGCCAGCTCGGAGGACAGTAACTATGGCTACACCTTC.

V gene TRBV7-6 combines with J gene TRBJ1-1; TRBD1 matches at 9 bases. The CDR3 has 14 amino acids. With 5 bases clipped from V and 5 bases from J, the junction kept 6 bases outside the gene matches. Germline CDR1 is SGHVS and CDR2 is FNYEAQ. The CDR3 nucleotides are TGTGCCAGCAGCGCCGGGACAGGGATTACTGAAGCTTTCTTT. Translating it yields CASSAGTGITEAFF.

This clonotype was counted ten times or more. The chain recombines TRBV7-6 with TRBJ1-6, with 8 positions matching TRBD1. Trimming cost V 5 bases and J 2 bases; bases outside gene matches: 8. The CDR3 length is 17 residues. Germline CDR1 and CDR2: SGHVS and FNYEAQ. CDR3 nucleotide sequence: TGTGCCAGCAGCCTTCAGGAGACAGGGGCCTATAATTCACCCCTCCACTTT. Translated, it gives CASSLQETGAYNSPLHF.